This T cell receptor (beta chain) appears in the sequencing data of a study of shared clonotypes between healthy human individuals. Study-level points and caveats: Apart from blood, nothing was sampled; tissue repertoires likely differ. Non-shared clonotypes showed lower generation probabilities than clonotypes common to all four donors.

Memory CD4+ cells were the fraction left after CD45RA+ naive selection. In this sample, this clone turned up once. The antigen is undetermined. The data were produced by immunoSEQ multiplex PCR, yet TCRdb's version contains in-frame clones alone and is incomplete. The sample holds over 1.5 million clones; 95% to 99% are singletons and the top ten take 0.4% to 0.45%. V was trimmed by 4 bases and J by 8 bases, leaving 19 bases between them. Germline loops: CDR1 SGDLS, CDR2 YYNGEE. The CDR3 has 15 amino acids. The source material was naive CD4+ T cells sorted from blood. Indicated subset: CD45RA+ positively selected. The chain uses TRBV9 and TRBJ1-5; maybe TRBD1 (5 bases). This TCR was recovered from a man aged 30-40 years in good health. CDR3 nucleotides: TGTGCCAGCAGCCCGGGACTTCAAGTTTCCGAGCCCCAGCATTTT. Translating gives CASSPGLQVSEPQHF.